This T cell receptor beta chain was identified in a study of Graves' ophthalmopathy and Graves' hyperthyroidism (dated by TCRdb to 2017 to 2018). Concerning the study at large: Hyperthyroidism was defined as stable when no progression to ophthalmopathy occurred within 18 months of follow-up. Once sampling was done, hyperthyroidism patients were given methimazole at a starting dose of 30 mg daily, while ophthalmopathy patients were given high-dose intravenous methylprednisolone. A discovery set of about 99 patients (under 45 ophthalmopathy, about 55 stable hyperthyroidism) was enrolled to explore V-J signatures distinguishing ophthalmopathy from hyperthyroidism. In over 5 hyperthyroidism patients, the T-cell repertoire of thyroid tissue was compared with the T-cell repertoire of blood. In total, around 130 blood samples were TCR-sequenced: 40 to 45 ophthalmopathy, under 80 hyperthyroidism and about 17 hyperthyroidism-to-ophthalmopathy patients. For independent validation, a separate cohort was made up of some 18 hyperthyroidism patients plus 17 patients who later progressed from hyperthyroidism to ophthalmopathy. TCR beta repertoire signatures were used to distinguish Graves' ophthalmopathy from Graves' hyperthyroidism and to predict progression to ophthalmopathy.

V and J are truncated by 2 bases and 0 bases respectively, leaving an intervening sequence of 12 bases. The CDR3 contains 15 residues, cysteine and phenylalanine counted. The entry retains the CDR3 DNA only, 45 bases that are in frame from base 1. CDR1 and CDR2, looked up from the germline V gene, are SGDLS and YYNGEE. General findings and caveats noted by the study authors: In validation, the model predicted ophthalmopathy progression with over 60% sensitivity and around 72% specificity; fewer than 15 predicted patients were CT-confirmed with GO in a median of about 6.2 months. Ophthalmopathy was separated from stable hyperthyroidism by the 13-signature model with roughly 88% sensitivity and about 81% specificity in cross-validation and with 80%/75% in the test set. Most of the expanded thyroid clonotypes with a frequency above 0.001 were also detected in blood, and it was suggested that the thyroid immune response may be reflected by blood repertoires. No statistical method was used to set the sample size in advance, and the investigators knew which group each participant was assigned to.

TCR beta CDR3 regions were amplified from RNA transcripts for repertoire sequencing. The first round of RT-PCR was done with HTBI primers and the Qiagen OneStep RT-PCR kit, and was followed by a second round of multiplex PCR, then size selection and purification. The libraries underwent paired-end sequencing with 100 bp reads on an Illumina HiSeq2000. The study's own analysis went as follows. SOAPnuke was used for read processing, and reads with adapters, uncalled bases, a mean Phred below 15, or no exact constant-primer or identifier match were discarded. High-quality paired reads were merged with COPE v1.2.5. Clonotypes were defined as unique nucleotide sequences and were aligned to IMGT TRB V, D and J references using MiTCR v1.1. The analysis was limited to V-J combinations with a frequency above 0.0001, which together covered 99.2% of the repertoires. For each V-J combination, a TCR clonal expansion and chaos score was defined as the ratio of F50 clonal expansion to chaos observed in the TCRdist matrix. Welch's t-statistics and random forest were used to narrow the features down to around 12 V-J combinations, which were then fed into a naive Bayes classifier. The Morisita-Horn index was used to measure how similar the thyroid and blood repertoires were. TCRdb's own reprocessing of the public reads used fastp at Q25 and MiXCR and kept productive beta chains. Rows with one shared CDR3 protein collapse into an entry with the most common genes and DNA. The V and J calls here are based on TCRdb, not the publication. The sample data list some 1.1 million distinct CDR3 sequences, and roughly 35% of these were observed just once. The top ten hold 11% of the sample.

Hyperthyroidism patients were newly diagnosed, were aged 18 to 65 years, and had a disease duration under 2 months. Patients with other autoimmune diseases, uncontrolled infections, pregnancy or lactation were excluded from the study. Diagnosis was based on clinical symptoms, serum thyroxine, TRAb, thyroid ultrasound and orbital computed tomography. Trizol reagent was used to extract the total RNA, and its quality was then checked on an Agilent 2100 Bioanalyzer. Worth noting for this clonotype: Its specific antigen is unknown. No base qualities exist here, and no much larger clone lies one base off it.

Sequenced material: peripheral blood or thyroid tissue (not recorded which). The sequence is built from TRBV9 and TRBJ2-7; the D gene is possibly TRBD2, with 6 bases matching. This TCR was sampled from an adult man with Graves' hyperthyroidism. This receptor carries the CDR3 CASSVGDLPSYEQYF. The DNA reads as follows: TGTGCCAGCAGCGTCGGGGACTTACCCTCCTACGAGCAGTACTTC.